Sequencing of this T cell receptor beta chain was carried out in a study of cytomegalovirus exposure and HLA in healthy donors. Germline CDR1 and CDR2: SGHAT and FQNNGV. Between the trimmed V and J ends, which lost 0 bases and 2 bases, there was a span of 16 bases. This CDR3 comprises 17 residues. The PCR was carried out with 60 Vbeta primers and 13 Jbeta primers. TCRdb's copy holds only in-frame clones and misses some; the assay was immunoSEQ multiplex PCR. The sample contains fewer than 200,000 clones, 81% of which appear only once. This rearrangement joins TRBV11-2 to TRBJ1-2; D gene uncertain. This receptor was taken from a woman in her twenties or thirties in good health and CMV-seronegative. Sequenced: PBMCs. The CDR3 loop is CASSLDIRGGPNYGYTF. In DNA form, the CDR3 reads TGTGCCAGCAGCTTAGACATTCGAGGCGGCCCAAACTATGGCTACACCTTC.